This TCR beta chain was captured in a study of sequential checkpoint blockade in melanoma. Background on the study: First-line arms were nivolumab then ipilimumab, or the reverse, randomized 1:1.

The CDR3 is 14 amino acids. Trimming removed 5 bases at V and 5 bases at J, with 16 bases between. Looked up from germline, CDR1 is MNHEY and CDR2 is SVGAGI. Described treatment: randomized to nivolumab then ipilimumab (arm A) or the reverse (arm B). None of the patients previously received DNA-damaging chemotherapy. From thawed PBMCs, live CD3+CD8+ cells negative for CD19 and CD56 were sorted. The repertoire was sequenced with immunoSEQ multiplex PCR; TCRdb's copy has only in-frame clones and lacks some. The table shows under 15,000 clones, with roughly four fifths occurring only once. The specimen was CD8+ T cells sorted from blood (inferred from file names), collected from a patient given nivolumab and ipilimumab in sequence. The receptor was isolated from a human donor with melanoma. J is TRBJ2-7 and V is TRBV6-5; D is perhaps TRBD1 (6 bases). The chain's CDR3 is CASSEWQGQDEQYF. CDR3 bases: TGTGCCAGCAGTGAGTGGCAGGGGCAAGACGAGCAGTACTTC.